This is a list of T cell receptor beta chains from one sample in a study of blood T cell repertoires in COVID-19. The protocol was immunoSEQ multiplex PCR, while the TCRdb copy is restricted to in-frame clones and leaves out a portion. The sample lists about 210,000 clones, 80% to 90% occurring once. The specimen was peripheral blood. Receptors originate from a woman aged 45-65 years with acute or convalescent COVID-19. CDR3s include the opening cysteine and the closing phenylalanine or tryptophan. D genes are given only for firm matches. Clone size, where shown, is once, few, many, or a class for clones that have expanded.

>TRBJ2-3|once|TRBV28|TRBD1
TGTGCCAGCAAGACAGGGCCAGATACGCAGTATTTT
CASKTGPDTQYF
>TRBJ2-1|.|TRBV6-6|.
TGTGCCAGCACCGACACTTTGGGGGGTTACAATGAGCAGTTCTTC
CASTDTLGGYNEQFF
>TRBJ2-4|.|TRBV30|.
TGTGCCTGGAACTCCCTTTTAGCCAAAAACATTCAGTACTTC
CAWNSLLAKNIQYF
>TRBJ2-5|.|TRBV24-1|.
TGTGCCACCAGTGCAGGAACCCAAGAGACCCAGTACTTC
CATSAGTQETQYF
>TRBJ1-2|.|TRBV19|.
TGTGCCAGTAGTATTGCAGGGCTAGCTAACTATGGCTACACCTTC
CASSIAGLANYGYTF
>TRBJ1-1|.|TRBV6-5|TRBD1
TGTGCCAGTCAGGGGGCCTCTGAAGCTTTCTTT
CASQGASEAFF
>TRBJ2-2|.|TRBV27|.
TGTGCCAGCAGTTTTGGAGCGGCCGGGGAGCTGTTTTTT
CASSFGAAGELFF
>TRBJ1-1|.|TRBV19|.
TGTGCCAGTGGAGGGCAAGTTTACACTGAAGCTTTCTTT
CASGGQVYTEAFF
>TRBJ1-2|once|TRBV9|.
TGTGCCAGCAGCGTAGCTCCCGAGAGCGGCTATGGCTACACCTTC
CASSVAPESGYGYTF
>TRBJ1-3|.|TRBV5-1|.
TGCGCCAGCAGCTTGGTGGGGGGGAGCTCTGGAAACACCATATATTTT
CASSLVGGSSGNTIYF
>TRBJ1-4|.|TRBV9|.
TGTGCCAGCAGCGTAGGGGGTACCGGGACAAAGAGGGAAAAACTGTTTTTT
CASSVGGTGTKREKLFF
>TRBJ2-2|.|TRBV12-5|TRBD2
TGTGCTAGTGCCCCTGGGGGGACTACCAACACCGGGGAGCTGTTTTTT
CASAPGGTTNTGELFF